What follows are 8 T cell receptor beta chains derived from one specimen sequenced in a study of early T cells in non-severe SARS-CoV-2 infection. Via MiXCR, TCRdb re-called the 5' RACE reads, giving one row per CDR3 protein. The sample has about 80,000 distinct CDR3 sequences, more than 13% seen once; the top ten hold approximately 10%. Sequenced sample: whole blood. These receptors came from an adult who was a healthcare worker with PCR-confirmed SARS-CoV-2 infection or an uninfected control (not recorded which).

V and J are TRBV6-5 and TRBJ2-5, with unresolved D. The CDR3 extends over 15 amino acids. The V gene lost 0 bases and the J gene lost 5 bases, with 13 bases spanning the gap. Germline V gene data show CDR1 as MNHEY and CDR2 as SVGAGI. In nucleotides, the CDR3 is TGTGCCAGCAGTTACTCTCTCCCTCAGTCCGAGACCCAGTACTTC. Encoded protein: CASSYSLPQSETQYF.

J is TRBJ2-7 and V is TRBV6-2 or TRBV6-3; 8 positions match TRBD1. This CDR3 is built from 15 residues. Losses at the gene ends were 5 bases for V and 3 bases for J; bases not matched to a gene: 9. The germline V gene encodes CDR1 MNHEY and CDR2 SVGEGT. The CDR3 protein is CASSPAARGHYEQYF. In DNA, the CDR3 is TGTGCCAGCAGTCCCGCGGCCAGGGGGCACTACGAGCAGTACTTC.

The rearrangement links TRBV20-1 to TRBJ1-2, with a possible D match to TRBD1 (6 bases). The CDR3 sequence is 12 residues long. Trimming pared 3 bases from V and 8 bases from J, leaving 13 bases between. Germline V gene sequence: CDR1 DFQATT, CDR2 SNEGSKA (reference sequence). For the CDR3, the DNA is TGCAGTGCTAGGGGGGGGGCACAAGGCTACACCTTC. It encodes CSARGGAQGYTF.

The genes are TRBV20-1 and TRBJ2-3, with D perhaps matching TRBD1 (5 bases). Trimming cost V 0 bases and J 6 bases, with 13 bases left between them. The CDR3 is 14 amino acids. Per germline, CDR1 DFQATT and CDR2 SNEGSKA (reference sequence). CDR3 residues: CSAREGVDLDTQYF. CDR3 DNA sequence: TGCAGTGCTAGAGAAGGGGTTGATTTGGATACGCAGTATTTT.

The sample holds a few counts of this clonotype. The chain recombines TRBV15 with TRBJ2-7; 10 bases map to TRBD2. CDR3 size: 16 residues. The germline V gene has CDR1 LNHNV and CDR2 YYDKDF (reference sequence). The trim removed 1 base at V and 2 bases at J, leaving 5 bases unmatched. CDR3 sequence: CATSRVFLAGAYEQYF. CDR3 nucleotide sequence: TGTGCCACCAGCAGAGTTTTTCTAGCGGGGGCCTACGAGCAGTACTTC. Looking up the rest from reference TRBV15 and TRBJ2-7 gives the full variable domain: DAMVIQNPRYQVTQFGKPVTLSCSQTLNHNVMYWYQQKSSQAPKLLFHYYDKDFNNEADTPDNFQSRRPNTSFCFLDIRSPGLGDTAMYLCATSRVFLAGAYEQYFGPGTRLTVT.

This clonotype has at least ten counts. The DNA of the CDR3 is TGTGCCAGCTCACCCTCCAGGGATAGCAATCAGCCCCAGCATTTT. Its protein product is CASSPSRDSNQPQHF. The chain combines TRBV18 with TRBJ1-5; maybe TRBD1 (5 bases). V gave up 3 bases and J gave up 0 bases, with 9 bases separating them. The CDR3 consists of 15 residues. Looked up from germline, CDR1 is KGHSH and CDR2 is LQKENI.

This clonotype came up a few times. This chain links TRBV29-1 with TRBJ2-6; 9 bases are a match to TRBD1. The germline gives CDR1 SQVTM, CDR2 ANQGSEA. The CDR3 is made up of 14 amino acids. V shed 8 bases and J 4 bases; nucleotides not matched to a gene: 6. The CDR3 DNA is TGCAGCTTCACAGGGGGCGCCGGGGCCAACGTCCTGACTTTC. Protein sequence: CSFTGGAGANVLTF.

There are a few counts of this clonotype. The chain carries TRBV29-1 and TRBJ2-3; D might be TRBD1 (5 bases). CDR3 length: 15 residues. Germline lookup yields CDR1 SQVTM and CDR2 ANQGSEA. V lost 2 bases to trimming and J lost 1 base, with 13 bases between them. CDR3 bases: TGCAGCGTTGAAACCTGGCCAGGGCGCACAGATACGCAGTATTTT. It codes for CSVETWPGRTDTQYF.